This T cell receptor beta chain emerged from a study of blood T cells in healthy people across ages. A sample-barcoded 5' primer and a J-beta primer mix were used in a second PCR of roughly 7 to 12 cycles. Each cDNA molecule was tagged by a template-switch adaptor that had 12 random nucleotides. Each CDR3 protein is one row after TCRdb ran MiXCR on the 5' RACE reads. The sample lists 1.2 million to 1.5 million distinct CDR3 sequences, 45% to 70% occurring once. Trimming removed 5 bases from V and 8 bases from J; junction bases left unmatched: 8. Germline V gene sequence: CDR1 SEHNR, CDR2 FQNEAQ (reference sequence). This CDR3 is 14 amino acids long. Study-level findings and limits: Long-lived donors carried more naive CD4+ cells and greater diversity than aged donors. With age, beta diversity per million T cells declined roughly linearly, significantly by 30 to 50.

As regards this clonotype: Its specificity is not known.

Peripheral blood from each donor was collected in a volume of 8 to 10 milliliters. The sequence was collected from a man between 18 and 29 years old in good health. The sample was blood. V gene TRBV7-9 combines with J gene TRBJ1-2, with 10 bases lining up with TRBD1. The CDR3: CASSLTGGAAGYTF. The CDR3 DNA reads as TGTGCCAGCAGCCTGACAGGGGGCGCAGCAGGCTACACCTTC.